The 22 T cell receptor beta chains below all came from one sample that was sequenced in a study of regulatory T cells in long-lasting Graves disease. According to the study, TCR beta libraries were built with iRepertoire HTBI primers and CDR3-region Arm-PCR. From the multiplex PCR reads, TCRdb called clonotypes with MiXCR, one entry per CDR3 protein. Among 400,000 to 550,000 distinct CDR3 sequences listed, around 17% were seen once. Time point denoted: newly diagnosed GD, antithyroid drugs for less than 3 months. RNA isolated from PBMCs was used to make the TCR library. The sample was also reused in another study, on T cells in Graves' hyperthyroidism and ophthalmopathy.

The input for sequencing was peripheral blood mononuclear cells (PBMCs), taken at new diagnosis, from a patient treated with antithyroid drugs. These receptors all stem from a young woman with Graves disease.

This chain links TRBV6-9 with TRBJ1-1; D may be TRBD1 (5 bases). V dropped 3 bases and J dropped 3 bases, with 17 bases sitting between them. Per germline, CDR1 MNHGY and CDR2 SVAAGI. The CDR3 is 16 residues long. CDR3 coding DNA: TGTGCCAGCAGTTACCTTCGTGGGGCCGGGGACACTGAAGCTTTCTTT. It encodes CASSYLRGAGDTEAFF.

This clonotype has just a few counts. The chain's CDR3 is CASSEEWGNQPQHF. CDR3 coding DNA: TGTGCCAGTAGTGAAGAGTGGGGCAATCAGCCCCAGCATTTT. The chain combines TRBV19 with TRBJ1-5; no firm D call. V was clipped by 5 bases and J by 2 bases, with 10 bases between them. CDR3 length equals 14 residues. From germline, CDR1 is LNHDA and CDR2 SQIVND (reference sequence).

This clonotype appeared many times. This chain connects TRBV29-1 to TRBJ2-3; TRBD2 might be the D (6 bases). V lost 3 bases to trimming and J lost 2 bases, with 12 bases between them. The germline V gene encodes CDR1 SQVTM and CDR2 ANQGSEA. The CDR3 consists of 14 residues. CDR3 amino acids: CSVDVGGITDTQYF. The DNA for the CDR3 is TGCAGCGTTGACGTCGGCGGGATCACAGATACGCAGTATTTT.

The chain combines TRBV20-1 with TRBJ2-3; D not certain. Trimming removed 8 bases at V and 0 bases at J, with 12 bases between. The CDR3 covers 13 residues. Looked up from germline, CDR1 is DFQATT and CDR2 is SNEGSKA (reference sequence). For the CDR3, the DNA is TGCAGTACTCAACCCATGAGCACAGATACGCAGTATTTT. This encodes CSTQPMSTDTQYF.

The chain uses TRBV28 and TRBJ2-7; D possibly corresponds to TRBD1 (7 bases). Germline V gene lookup returns CDR1 MDHEN and CDR2 SYDVKM. V was trimmed by 5 bases and J by 7 bases, leaving 18 bases between them. The length of the CDR3 is 14 residues. CDR3 region: CASSGGAGGGEQYF. The CDR3 coding sequence is TGTGCCAGCAGTGGAGGGGCAGGGGGTGGAGAGCAGTACTTC.

This clonotype was counted a few times. DNA of the CDR3: TGTGCCAGCGGGGACAGGGGGAATGGACTAGCGGGAGTCGGCTCCTACGAGCAGTACTTC. Translation gives CASGDRGNGLAGVGSYEQYF. The chain carries TRBV5-8 and TRBJ2-7, with 13 bases that match TRBD2. The CDR3 totals 20 residues. Germline lookup yields CDR1 SGHTS and CDR2 YDEGEE. Losses at the gene ends were 7 bases for V and 0 bases for J; bases not matched to a gene: 19.

The chain employs TRBV5-4 and TRBJ2-1, with D perhaps matching TRBD1 (6 bases). Trimming took off 4 bases at V and 7 bases at J, with 18 bases between the two ends. The germline gives CDR1 SGHNT, CDR2 YYREEE (reference sequence). This CDR3 comprises 15 residues. The CDR3, as DNA: TGTGCCAGCAGCCCCTATCAGGGGCTGGTTAATGAGCAGTTCTTC. Translating gives CASSPYQGLVNEQFF.

This clonotype was observed at least ten times. The chain joins TRBV12-3 or TRBV12-4 to TRBJ2-1, with 8 bases fitting TRBD2. The CDR3 covers 15 residues. V shed 6 bases, J shed 8 bases, and the junction held 12 bases outside the gene matches. Here the CDR3 DNA reads TGTGCCAGCAGATCAGAGCGGGAGCTTATCCATGAGCAGTTCTTC. This encodes CASRSERELIHEQFF.

This clonotype has at least ten counts. The chain combines TRBV14 with TRBJ2-1, with TRBD1 identical over 9 bases. Germline trimming cut 4 bases from V and 5 bases from J; bases unmatched to any gene: 18. Germline V lookup: CDR1 SGHDN, CDR2 FVKESK. This CDR3 region has 19 residues. Here the CDR3 reads CASSRDRGFSASRDNEQFF. Here the CDR3 DNA reads TGTGCCAGCAGCCGAGACAGGGGGTTCTCGGCTAGCCGAGACAATGAGCAGTTCTTC.

This clonotype is classed as medium-sized (0.01 to 0.1%). The chain employs TRBV3-1 and TRBJ1-4; D may be TRBD1 (6 bases). This CDR3 region has 15 residues. V gave up 4 bases and J gave up 8 bases, with 17 bases separating them. Germline CDR1 and CDR2: LGHDT and YNNKEL (reference sequence). CDR3 in amino acids: CASSPLSTGGEKLFF. As DNA, the CDR3 is TGTGCCAGCAGCCCACTCTCGACAGGTGGGGAAAAACTGTTTTTT.

This clonotype was observed a handful of times. The rearrangement links TRBV9 to TRBJ2-3; TRBD2 agrees at 14 bases. Per germline, CDR1 SGDLS and CDR2 YYNGEE. The CDR3 is 17 amino acids. V shed 4 bases and J 7 bases; nucleotides not matched to a gene: 11. CDR3: CASSPQRLAGGANTQYF. In DNA form, the CDR3 reads TGTGCCAGCAGCCCCCAACGACTAGCGGGAGGGGCCAATACGCAGTATTTT.

The chain uses TRBV19 and TRBJ2-2, with TRBD2 matching 9 bases. The germline V gene has CDR1 LNHDA and CDR2 SQIVND (reference sequence). The CDR3 totals 16 residues. V trimming: 7 bases; J trimming: 0 bases; junction bases outside the gene matches: 6. The CDR3 sequence: CASTLLAGANTGELFF. CDR3 bases: TGTGCCAGTACCCTATTAGCGGGGGCGAACACCGGGGAGCTGTTTTTT.

This clonotype was seen many times. The rearrangement links TRBV20-1 to TRBJ2-1, with TRBD2 matching over 12 bases. The CDR3 runs to 16 residues. With 1 base clipped from V and 5 bases from J, the junction kept 6 bases outside the gene matches. The V gene's germline CDR1 is DFQATT and CDR2 SNEGSKA (reference sequence). The CDR3 DNA is TGCAGTGCTAGAGGGCTAGCGGGAGGGATTGACAATGAGCAGTTCTTC. Its protein product is CSARGLAGGIDNEQFF.

In its sample, this clonotype was seen many times. V is TRBV5-1 and J is TRBJ1-2; D might be TRBD1 (5 bases). The V gene's germline CDR1 is SGHRS and CDR2 YFSETQ. The CDR3 runs 15 residues. Trimming cost V 0 bases and J 3 bases, with 12 bases left between them. CDR3 loop: CASSLGRGIDYGYTF. The DNA for the CDR3 is TGCGCCAGCAGCTTGGGACGGGGGATCGACTATGGCTACACCTTC. Based on the CDR3 plus reference TRBV5-1 and TRBJ1-2, the full variable domain is KAGVTQTPRYLIKTRGQQVTLSCSPISGHRSVSWYQQTPGQGLQFLFEYFSETQRNKGNFPGRFSGRQFSNSRSEMNVSTLELGDSALYLCASSLGRGIDYGYTFGSGTRLTVV.

This clonotype was counted only a few times. The genes are TRBV7-2 and TRBJ1-3, with D possibly being TRBD1 (6 bases). V gave up 5 bases and J gave up 4 bases, with 18 bases separating them. This CDR3 is built from 16 residues. Germline V gene sequence: CDR1 SGHTA, CDR2 FQGNSA. CDR3 bases: TGTGCCAGCAGCGCCTCACAGGGCCGCTCGGGAAACACCATATATTTT. Protein: CASSASQGRSGNTIYF.

This clonotype was observed many times. The chain is built from TRBV30 and TRBJ1-2; D is ambiguous. V lost 3 bases to trimming and J lost 8 bases, with 16 bases between them. CDR3 length: 13 amino acids. From germline, CDR1 is GTSNPN and CDR2 SVGIG (reference sequence). The CDR3 is CAWRTPDSPGYTF. In DNA form, the CDR3 reads TGTGCCTGGAGGACCCCGGACTCTCCCGGCTACACCTTC.

Ten or more counts support this clonotype. V gene TRBV10-3 combines with J gene TRBJ2-1; D call uncertain. Germline CDR1 reads ENHRY; CDR2 reads SYGVKD. The ends were cut back, 11 bases at V and 7 bases at J, with 12 bases in the middle. The CDR3 is 11 amino acids. The CDR3 DNA is TGTGCCGTCAATAAGAGGAATGAGCAGTTCTTC. This encodes CAVNKRNEQFF.

J is TRBJ1-1 and V is TRBV7-2, with D unresolved. V gave up 1 base and J gave up 1 base, with 7 bases separating them. CDR1 SGHTA and CDR2 FQGNSA come from the germline V gene. The CDR3 length is 14 residues. CDR3 residues: CASSLVSWNTEAFF. In DNA form, the CDR3 reads TGTGCCAGCAGCTTAGTCTCTTGGAACACTGAAGCTTTCTTT.

In this sample, this clonotype turned up many times. J is TRBJ2-2 and V is TRBV30; the D gene could be TRBD1 or TRBD2 (5 bases each). Germline V gene sequence: CDR1 GTSNPN, CDR2 SVGIG (reference sequence). Between the trimmed V and J ends, which lost 3 bases and 0 bases, there was a span of 8 bases. The CDR3 sequence is 14 residues long. The CDR3 DNA is TGTGCCTGGAGATGGGGACCGAACACCGGGGAGCTGTTTTTT. Its translation: CAWRWGPNTGELFF.

V and J are TRBV29-1 and TRBJ2-7; 14 bases are shared with TRBD2. The CDR3 contains 15 residues. Losses at the gene ends were 0 bases for V and 7 bases for J; bases not matched to a gene: 5. The V gene's germline CDR1 is SQVTM and CDR2 ANQGSEA. This chain's CDR3 is CSVEDGLAGGGEQYF. The CDR3 region has the DNA TGCAGCGTTGAAGATGGACTAGCGGGAGGAGGAGAGCAGTACTTC.

V and J are TRBV27 and TRBJ2-7; TRBD2 agrees at 13 bases. The ends lost 4 bases at V and 6 bases at J; junction bases unmatched: 3. This CDR3 has 14 amino acids. The germline V gene has CDR1 MNHEY and CDR2 SMNVEV (reference sequence). The CDR3 region is CASSSGTSGIEQYF. The CDR3, as DNA: TGTGCCAGCAGTTCCGGGACTAGCGGGATCGAGCAGTACTTC.

This clonotype showed up many times. The chain employs TRBV11-2 and TRBJ2-7, with D possibly being TRBD1 or TRBD2 (5 bases each). CDR1 and CDR2 from the germline V gene are SGHAT and FQNNGV. The CDR3 sequence is 14 residues long. The V gene lost 0 bases and the J gene lost 9 bases, with 15 bases spanning the gap. Written as DNA, the CDR3 is TGTGCCAGCAGCTTAGAGGGAGTTGGGGGTTTGCAGTACTTC. Translated, it gives CASSLEGVGGLQYF.